The 19 T cell receptor beta chains below were found in one sample sequenced in a study of Graves' ophthalmopathy and Graves' hyperthyroidism. As the template, RNA transcripts were used to amplify TCR beta CDR3 regions. Amplification began with first-round RT-PCR using HTBI primers, then second-round multiplex PCR was performed. TCRdb fed the multiplex PCR reads into MiXCR, producing one record per CDR3 protein. The sample holds hundreds of thousands of distinct CDR3 sequences; roughly 21% are singletons and the top ten take roughly 3%. The specimen was peripheral blood. The receptor set was obtained from a woman under 30 with stable Graves' hyperthyroidism.

This clonotype was recorded a few times. At one end the junction does not follow the germline gene, possibly because of a read error. The chain employs TRBV28 and TRBJ1-1, with unresolved D. CDR1 is MDHEN and CDR2 is SYDVKM in the germline V gene. CDR3 length equals 13 residues. As DNA, the CDR3 is TGTGCCAGCAGTTTTGGAGTGAACACTGAAGCTTGCTTT. This codes for CASSFGVNTEACF. Combining the CDR3 with reference TRBV28 and TRBJ1-1 gives the whole variable domain DVKVTQSSRYLVKRTGEKVFLECVQDMDHENMFWYRQDPGLGLRLIYFSYDVKMKEKGDIPEGYSVSREKKERFSLILESASTNQTSMYLCASSFGVNTEACFGQGTRLTVV.

In this sample, this clonotype turned up many times. The rearrangement links TRBV6-1 to TRBJ2-7, with 7 positions matching TRBD1. This CDR3 has 14 residues. Germline CDR1 and CDR2: MNHNS and SASEGT. V shed 7 bases and J 1 base; nucleotides not matched to a gene: 7. The CDR3 spells CASTQGGDSYEQYF. The CDR3 DNA is TGTGCCAGCACTCAAGGGGGCGATTCCTACGAGCAGTACTTC.

To note about this clonotype: A single base separates this from a much larger clone, so it may be a read error. This CDR3 fails to terminate in the conserved phenylalanine or tryptophan, so it likely reflects a read error. The rearrangement links TRBV7-2 to TRBJ2-7, with 7 bases matching TRBD1. V shed 5 bases, J shed 6 bases, and the junction held 10 bases outside the gene matches. The CDR3 loop spans 14 amino acids. Germline V gene data show CDR1 as SGHTA and CDR2 as FQGNSA. CDR3: CASSPGQAVSEQYY. The DNA for the CDR3 is TGTGCCAGCAGCCCCGGACAGGCAGTGAGCGAGCAGTACTAC.

Notes on this clonotype: It may be a read error: a sequence one base away is much more abundant. The CDR3 ends on some other residue instead of the conserved phenylalanine or tryptophan, so this is likely a read error. The rearrangement links TRBV28 to TRBJ2-6; no firm D call. Germline V gene sequence: CDR1 MDHEN, CDR2 SYDVKM. This CDR3 has 17 amino acids. V lost 4 bases and J lost 0, with 13 bases in between. Here the CDR3 DNA reads TGTGCCAGCAGTTCGAGCCCACATTACTCTGGGGCCAACGTCCTGACTTAC. Encoded protein: CASSSSPHYSGANVLTY.

This clonotype has at least ten counts. The rearrangement joins TRBV3-1 to TRBJ2-5; 14 nucleotides agree with TRBD2. The J segment lost 5 bases and the V segment lost 6 bases, leaving 5 bases of the junction unmatched. This CDR3 has 15 residues. Germline loops: CDR1 LGHDT, CDR2 YNNKEL (reference sequence). The CDR3 sequence is CASSIGTSGSETQYF. The CDR3 bases are TGTGCCAGCAGTATCGGGACTAGCGGGAGTGAGACCCAGTACTTC.

This clonotype came up many times. The V call is TRBV11-2, the J call TRBJ1-2, with D tentatively TRBD1 (6 bases). With 5 bases removed from V and 8 bases from J, the gap between germline ends came to 15 bases. The CDR3 sequence is 13 residues long. Germline CDR1 reads SGHAT; CDR2 reads FQNNGV. The CDR3 region is CASSVQGPRGYTF. The CDR3 DNA reads as TGTGCCAGCAGCGTACAGGGACCTCGAGGCTACACCTTC.

This clonotype showed up many times. The genes are TRBV19 and TRBJ2-6; tentatively, D is TRBD2 (5 bases). The germline V gene has CDR1 LNHDA and CDR2 SQIVND (reference sequence). The V and J ends lost 8 bases and 1 base respectively, with 6 bases between them. This CDR3 spans 13 amino acids. The CDR3 coding sequence is TGTGCCAGTGGACTTTCTGGGGCCAACGTCCTGACTTTC. Translating gives CASGLSGANVLTF. Complete variable domain (other parts from reference TRBV19 and TRBJ2-6): DGGITQSPKYLFRKEGQNVTLSCEQNLNHDAMYWYRQDPGQGLRLIYYSQIVNDFQKGDIAEGYSVSREKKESFPLTVTSAQKNPTAFYLCASGLSGANVLTFGAGSRLTVL.

The table lists this clonotype with a count of one. This sequence joins TRBV6-5 and TRBJ2-5, with D possibly being TRBD1 (6 bases). CDR3 size: 15 residues. Between the trimmed V and J ends, which lost 5 bases and 1 base, there was a span of 14 bases. CDR1 MNHEY and CDR2 SVGAGI come from the germline V gene. CDR3 nucleotide sequence: TGTGCCAGCAGTCACCACGACAGGTCCCAAGAGACCCAGTACTTC. This translates into CASSHHDRSQETQYF.

This clonotype was detected many times. The chain recombines TRBV5-1 with TRBJ1-2; no definite D call. Germline V gives CDR1 SGHRS, CDR2 YFSETQ. The CDR3 has 18 amino acids. The V and J ends lost 0 bases and 2 bases respectively, with 20 bases between them. The CDR3, as DNA: TGCGCCAGCAGCTTGGGAAGGATACAAAACCGGCACAACTATGGCTACACCTTC. This encodes CASSLGRIQNRHNYGYTF. The complete variable domain, with remaining parts taken from reference TRBV5-1 and TRBJ1-2, reads KAGVTQTPRYLIKTRGQQVTLSCSPISGHRSVSWYQQTPGQGLQFLFEYFSETQRNKGNFPGRFSGRQFSNSRSEMNVSTLELGDSALYLCASSLGRIQNRHNYGYTFGSGTRLTVV.

This clonotype was detected ten times or more. The chain carries TRBV9 and TRBJ2-2; D unclear. The CDR3 totals 13 residues. The V and J ends lost 0 bases and 3 bases respectively, with 3 bases between them. CDR1 is SGDLS and CDR2 is YYNGEE in the germline V gene. CDR3 DNA: TGTGCCAGCAGCGTAGTTCACACCGGGGAGCTGTTTTTT. The encoded protein is CASSVVHTGELFF. The full variable domain, with the rest looked up from reference TRBV9 and TRBJ2-2, is DSGVTQTPKHLITATGQRVTLRCSPRSGDLSVYWYQQSLDQGLQFLIQYYNGEERAKGNILERFSAQQFPDLHSELNLSSLELGDSALYFCASSVVHTGELFFGEGSRLTVL.

The chain links TRBV6-5 to TRBJ2-7; TRBD1 aligns across 7 bases. Per germline, CDR1 MNHEY and CDR2 SVGAGI. The CDR3 consists of 14 residues. The ends lost 4 bases at V and 3 bases at J; junction bases unmatched: 6. The CDR3 DNA sequence: TGTGCCAGCAGTTTCACAGGGGTTTTCTACGAGCAGTACTTC. Translating it yields CASSFTGVFYEQYF.

This clonotype occurred many times. This chain links TRBV12-3 or TRBV12-4 with TRBJ1-2; D remains ambiguous. The CDR3 has 13 residues. V was shortened by 6 bases and J by 1 base, with 9 bases between the two germline ends. The CDR3 coding sequence is TGTGCCAGCAGCCCGGGAGTTAACTATGGCTACACCTTC. Translation gives CASSPGVNYGYTF.

This clonotype was observed many times. The chain is built from TRBV25-1 and TRBJ2-7; no reliable D call. Germline CDR1 reads MGHDK; CDR2 reads SYGVNS. Trimming removed 1 base from V and 3 bases from J, with 7 bases in between. The CDR3 sequence is 13 residues long. DNA of the CDR3: TGTGCCAGCAGTGAATCCGCCGGCTACGAGCAGTACTTC. Translation: CASSESAGYEQYF.

Ten or more counts support this clonotype. V gene TRBV10-3 combines with J gene TRBJ2-2, with 10 bases fitting TRBD2. CDR3 size: 17 residues. Trimming cost V 8 bases and J 0 bases; bases outside gene matches: 9. Germline CDR1 reads ENHRY; CDR2 reads SYGVKD. The CDR3 region is CAIGGSGRAANTGELFF. CDR3 coding DNA: TGTGCCATCGGGGGGAGCGGGAGGGCCGCGAACACCGGGGAGCTGTTTTTT.

This clonotype was detected ten times or more. The chain combines TRBV28 with TRBJ2-7; 10 positions agree with TRBD2. V was clipped by 5 bases and J by 7 bases; unmatched bases: 11. This CDR3 is built from 15 residues. Germline V CDR1 and CDR2: MDHEN, SYDVKM. CDR3 loop: CASSPRTSGLEEQYF. The CDR3 DNA reads as TGTGCCAGCAGTCCACGGACTAGCGGCCTTGAGGAGCAGTACTTC.

This clonotype was picked up many times. The chain carries TRBV2 and TRBJ2-5, with 8 bases that match TRBD1. V gave up 3 bases and J gave up 6 bases; unmatched junction bases: 6. This CDR3 is 14 amino acids long. Per germline, CDR1 SNHLY and CDR2 FYNNEI. For the CDR3, the DNA is TGTGCCAGCAGTGACAGGGGGCGAGGAAAGACCCAGTACTTC. Translation: CASSDRGRGKTQYF.

A few counts support this clonotype. The chain couples TRBV7-9 to TRBJ1-2; no reliable D call. CDR1 is SEHNR and CDR2 is FQNEAQ in the germline V gene (reference sequence). CDR3 length: 14 residues. V was cut by 0 bases and J by 7 bases, with 12 bases left in between. CDR3 DNA sequence: TGTGCCAGCAGCTTAGCGGAGGGAAGTGCTGGCTACACCTTC. It translates to CASSLAEGSAGYTF.

The table lists this clonotype with a few counts. The chain employs TRBV19 and TRBJ2-2; perhaps D is TRBD1 or TRBD2 (5 bases each). Germline V gives CDR1 LNHDA, CDR2 SQIVND (reference sequence). This CDR3 is built from 15 residues. Trimming took 5 bases from V and 3 from J, leaving 13 bases between them. The CDR3 here is CASSVVRGDTGELFF. The CDR3 bases are TGTGCCAGTAGTGTCGTACGGGGCGACACCGGGGAGCTGTTTTTT.

This clonotype was seen once. This chain connects TRBV12-3 or TRBV12-4 to TRBJ1-1; 7 bases match TRBD1. This CDR3 is built from 14 residues. V lost 7 bases to trimming and J lost 5 bases; unmatched junction nucleotides: 10. Written as DNA, the CDR3 is TGTGCCAGCACCCCGGGACAGCCTTCTACTGAAGCTTTCTTT. Translated, it gives CASTPGQPSTEAFF.